This T cell receptor beta chain was found in a study of blood T cell repertoires in COVID-19. Produced via immunoSEQ multiplex PCR; TCRdb's table is partial and in-frame only. The table records about 99,000 clones, around nine tenths of them present only once. This receptor was obtained from a man in his forties or fifties in a cohort sampled during active COVID-19. Source material: peripheral blood.

CDR3 amino acids: CASSYSGGADWETQYF. In DNA form, the CDR3 reads TGTGCCAGCAGCTATAGCGGGGGGGCCGATTGGGAGACCCAGTACTTC. The chain combines TRBV3-1 (or the pseudogene TRBV3-2) with TRBJ2-5; 11 bases agree with TRBD2. Germline values: CDR1 LGHDT, CDR2 YNNKEL (reference sequence). The CDR3 is made up of 16 amino acids. The trim removed 5 bases at V and 5 bases at J, leaving 10 bases unmatched.